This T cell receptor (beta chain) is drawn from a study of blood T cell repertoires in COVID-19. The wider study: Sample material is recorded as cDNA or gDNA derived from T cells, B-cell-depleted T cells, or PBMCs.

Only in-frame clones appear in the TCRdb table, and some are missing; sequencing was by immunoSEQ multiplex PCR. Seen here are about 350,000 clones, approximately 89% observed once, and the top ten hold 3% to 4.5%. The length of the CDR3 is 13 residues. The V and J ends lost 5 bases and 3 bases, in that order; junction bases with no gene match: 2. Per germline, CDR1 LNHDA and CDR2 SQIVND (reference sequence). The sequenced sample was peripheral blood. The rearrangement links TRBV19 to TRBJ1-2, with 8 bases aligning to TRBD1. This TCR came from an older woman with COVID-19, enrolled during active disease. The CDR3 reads CASSLQGDYGYTF. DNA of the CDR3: TGTGCCAGTAGTTTACAGGGGGACTATGGCTACACCTTC.